This record concerns one TCR beta chain sequence. As originally analysed: Estimated nucleated cell counts came from reference gene primer amplification. The repertoire was sequenced with immunoSEQ multiplex PCR; TCRdb's copy has only in-frame clones and lacks some. That table is the source of V, J and clone size, and D and trimming were worked out from the DNA. Of some 96,000 clones in the sample, roughly nine tenths were seen once. The source of the sample is a study of blood T cell repertoires in COVID-19. Study-level information: Some COVID-19 samples were acute and others convalescent; all came from the United States, Italy and Spain. Nucleic acid was either cDNA or gDNA, and it came from T cells, B-cell-depleted T cells, or PBMCs.

CDR3 length equals 15 residues. Germline CDR1 reads SGHTA; CDR2 reads FQGNSA. V shed 1 base, J shed 4 bases, and the junction held 4 bases outside the gene matches. Sequenced sample: peripheral blood. This chain uses TRBV7-2 with TRBJ2-1, with 7 positions matching TRBD2. This receptor was taken from a man aged 50-59 years with active COVID-19. This CDR3 is CASSLVAGAYNEQFF. The DNA for the CDR3 is TGTGCCAGCAGCTTAGTGGCGGGAGCATACAATGAGCAGTTCTTC.